This T cell receptor beta chain came from a study of cytomegalovirus exposure and HLA in healthy donors. Regarding this clone: The antigen is undetermined.

CDR3 length equals 13 residues. Germline V lookup: CDR1 SQVTM, CDR2 ANQGSEA. 60 Vbeta and 13 Jbeta primers were used in PCR. Profiled with immunoSEQ multiplex PCR; TCRdb holds only in-frame clones, not every one. The table lists about 100,000 clones, approximately 81% of them singletons, with under 5% in the top ten. General study results and limits: Earlier analysis found most TCR beta V segments productive about 90% or about 30% of the time. Researchers catalogued roughly 150 TCR beta chains as cytomegalovirus-associated. Among TCR beta chains of equal frequency, HLA-associated ones were more clonally expanded in a later analysis. Near-uniform donor sequencing depth was presumed by presence/absence analyses.

The chain combines TRBV29-1 with TRBJ2-1, with 10 bases identical to TRBD1. Sequences were obtained from PBMCs. The receptor was isolated from a female donor in good health and CMV-seropositive. The CDR3, as DNA: TGCAGTTTCCCCGGGACAGGGGCCAATGAGCAGTTCTTC. It encodes CSFPGTGANEQFF.